Listed below are T cell receptor beta chains from one sample, sequenced in a study of naive and memory T cell subsets. TCRdb re-analysed the UMI-ligation and nested PCR reads in MiXCR, keeping a single row per CDR3 protein. The sample carries about 90,000 distinct CDR3 sequences, roughly 12% recorded once. Sequenced sample: naive CD4+ T cells from blood. Receptor source: a human donor in good health. Both conserved end residues are part of each CDR3. A D gene is named only where the DNA matches it firmly. Clone size is shown for a subset of rows, as once, few, many or a class of expanded clone.

v_call: TRBV30; clone_size: few; j_call: TRBJ2-1; d_call: TRBD2; cdr3_nt: TGTGCCTGGAGTGTACCAAGCGGGAGAGCCTACAATGAGCAGTTCTTC; cdr3_aa: CAWSVPSGRAYNEQFF
v_call: TRBV6-5; clone_size: few; j_call: TRBJ2-5; d_call: .; cdr3_nt: TGTGCCAGCGGGGCGCGGGGTCCTCTGGAGACCCAGTACTTC; cdr3_aa: CASGARGPLETQYF
v_call: TRBV6-2/TRBV6-3; clone_size: .; j_call: TRBJ2-5; d_call: TRBD2; cdr3_nt: TGTGCCAGCAGGCCCTGGACTAGCGGGGAGACCCAGTACTTC; cdr3_aa: CASRPWTSGETQYF
v_call: TRBV12-5; clone_size: .; j_call: TRBJ2-7; d_call: .; cdr3_nt: TGTGCTAGCAGGGTGGGGGGTACCTACGAGCAGTACTTC; cdr3_aa: CASRVGGTYEQYF
v_call: TRBV27; clone_size: .; j_call: TRBJ1-1; d_call: .; cdr3_nt: TGTGCCAGCAGTAATCCGGACCGGCACGGGGCTGAAGCTTTCTTT; cdr3_aa: CASSNPDRHGAEAFF
v_call: TRBV27; clone_size: .; j_call: TRBJ2-6; d_call: .; cdr3_nt: TGTGCCACTCGGACGGGTGCCGGGGCCAACGTCCTGACTTTC; cdr3_aa: CATRTGAGANVLTF
v_call: TRBV7-9; clone_size: .; j_call: TRBJ2-7; d_call: .; cdr3_nt: TGTGCCAGCAGCCCCAGGGGCAGCGAGCAGTACTTC; cdr3_aa: CASSPRGSEQYF
v_call: TRBV2; clone_size: .; j_call: TRBJ1-5; d_call: TRBD1; cdr3_nt: TGTGCCAGCAGCACTAGGGGGCTAGATCAGCCCCAGCATTTT; cdr3_aa: CASSTRGLDQPQHF
v_call: TRBV5-1; clone_size: few; j_call: TRBJ2-3; d_call: .; cdr3_nt: TGCGCCAGCAGCTTCACGGGGGGCGCGAGCACAGATACGCAGTATTTT; cdr3_aa: CASSFTGGASTDTQYF
v_call: TRBV18; clone_size: few; j_call: TRBJ1-5; d_call: .; cdr3_nt: TGTGCCAGCTCACCACAACAGGGCTGGCAGCCCCAGCATTTT; cdr3_aa: CASSPQQGWQPQHF
v_call: TRBV30; clone_size: .; j_call: TRBJ1-6; d_call: .; cdr3_nt: TGTGCCTGGGGACAATGGAAATCACCCCTCCACTTT; cdr3_aa: CAWGQWKSPLHF
v_call: TRBV6-2/TRBV6-3; clone_size: .; j_call: TRBJ1-5; d_call: TRBD1; cdr3_nt: TGTGCCAGCCTCGCAGGGGGGAATAGCGGCAATCAGCCCCAGCATTTT; cdr3_aa: CASLAGGNSGNQPQHF
v_call: TRBV4-1; clone_size: few; j_call: TRBJ2-1; d_call: .; cdr3_nt: TGCGCCAGCAGCCAAGATCACGCGGGGGCATACAATGAGCAGTTCTTC; cdr3_aa: CASSQDHAGAYNEQFF
v_call: TRBV7-6; clone_size: many; j_call: TRBJ2-1; d_call: .; cdr3_nt: TGTGCCAGCAGCTTATGGCCAAAGGGGCCTCCCTACAATGAGCAGTTCTTC; cdr3_aa: CASSLWPKGPPYNEQFF
v_call: TRBV5-1; clone_size: many; j_call: TRBJ2-7; d_call: TRBD1; cdr3_nt: TGCGCCAGCAGCTCGGATGGGACAGGGGGCTCCTACGAGCAGTACTTC; cdr3_aa: CASSSDGTGGSYEQYF
v_call: TRBV12-3/TRBV12-4; clone_size: once; j_call: TRBJ1-5; d_call: .; cdr3_nt: TGTGCCAGCAGCCAACAGTTTAGCAATCAGCCCCAGCATTTT; cdr3_aa: CASSQQFSNQPQHF
v_call: TRBV12-3/TRBV12-4; clone_size: .; j_call: TRBJ2-7; d_call: .; cdr3_nt: TGTGCCAGCGGAGTCCGGGGCAGCGAGCAGTACTTC; cdr3_aa: CASGVRGSEQYF
v_call: TRBV12-3/TRBV12-4; clone_size: once; j_call: TRBJ2-7; d_call: TRBD2; cdr3_nt: TGTGCCAGCAGTTTAGCGGGGGGGTCCGAGCAGTACTTC; cdr3_aa: CASSLAGGSEQYF
v_call: TRBV28; clone_size: many; j_call: TRBJ2-3; d_call: .; cdr3_nt: TGTGCCAGCTTTGCGTTTAGCACAGATACGCAGTATTTT; cdr3_aa: CASFAFSTDTQYF
v_call: TRBV20-1; clone_size: many; j_call: TRBJ1-1; d_call: .; cdr3_nt: TGCAGTGCTAGAGATCAGGGTATGGCCGCTTTCTTT; cdr3_aa: CSARDQGMAAFF
v_call: TRBV6-5; clone_size: few; j_call: TRBJ1-1; d_call: .; cdr3_nt: TGTGCCAGCAGTCGGGAACCGGGACTCGGGAATGAAGCTTTCTTT; cdr3_aa: CASSREPGLGNEAFF
v_call: TRBV12-3/TRBV12-4; clone_size: .; j_call: TRBJ2-5; d_call: TRBD2; cdr3_nt: TGTGCCAGCAGTTTCCGGGGGGGAGAGACCCAGTACTTC; cdr3_aa: CASSFRGGETQYF
v_call: TRBV20-1; clone_size: few; j_call: TRBJ2-2; d_call: TRBD1; cdr3_nt: TGCAGTGCCGCTCATTCCGGGACAGGGTGGACCGGGGAGCTGTTTTTT; cdr3_aa: CSAAHSGTGWTGELFF
v_call: TRBV28; clone_size: many; j_call: TRBJ2-7; d_call: TRBD2; cdr3_nt: TGTGCCAGCAGTGTCCAGCGGGGGTCCTACGAGCAGTACTTC; cdr3_aa: CASSVQRGSYEQYF
v_call: TRBV6-5; clone_size: .; j_call: TRBJ1-4; d_call: .; cdr3_nt: TGTGCCAGCAGCACCTCGACCCTACCGGGAGCAACTAATGAAAAACTGTTTTTT; cdr3_aa: CASSTSTLPGATNEKLFF
v_call: TRBV28; clone_size: .; j_call: TRBJ1-4; d_call: .; cdr3_nt: TGTGCCAGCGGAGCGGGTACTAATGAAAAACTGTTTTTT; cdr3_aa: CASGAGTNEKLFF
v_call: TRBV20-1; clone_size: many; j_call: TRBJ1-6; d_call: .; cdr3_nt: TGCAGTGCCCTTAGCTCCTATAATTCACCCCTCCACTTT; cdr3_aa: CSALSSYNSPLHF
v_call: TRBV5-1; clone_size: .; j_call: TRBJ2-3; d_call: TRBD1; cdr3_nt: TGCGCCAGCAGCTTGCCGGGGGGACAGGGTCGAGATACGCAGTATTTT; cdr3_aa: CASSLPGGQGRDTQYF
v_call: TRBV7-2; clone_size: many; j_call: TRBJ1-5; d_call: .; cdr3_nt: TGTGCCAGCAGCTTCGAACCGGGGCCAAATCAGCCCCAGCATTTT; cdr3_aa: CASSFEPGPNQPQHF
v_call: TRBV2; clone_size: few; j_call: TRBJ2-3; d_call: TRBD2; cdr3_nt: TGTGCCAGCAGGGATTGGACTAGCGGGGGGGCAACAGATACGCAGTATTTT; cdr3_aa: CASRDWTSGGATDTQYF
v_call: TRBV7-2; clone_size: .; j_call: TRBJ2-2; d_call: .; cdr3_nt: TGTGCCAGCAGCTTAGGGGACGGACCTTTGAGGGGGGAGCTGTTTTTT; cdr3_aa: CASSLGDGPLRGELFF
v_call: TRBV7-2; clone_size: .; j_call: TRBJ1-2; d_call: .; cdr3_nt: TGTGCCAGCAGCCTGAGGCCAGCGGATTTCTATGGCTACACCTTC; cdr3_aa: CASSLRPADFYGYTF
v_call: TRBV18; clone_size: few; j_call: TRBJ2-7; d_call: TRBD1; cdr3_nt: TGTGCCAGCTCACCACCGGGACAGGGGGCCTACGAGCAGTACTTC; cdr3_aa: CASSPPGQGAYEQYF
v_call: TRBV20-1; clone_size: many; j_call: TRBJ2-7; d_call: TRBD1; cdr3_nt: TGCAGTGCGACCCGGGACAGGGCCCACTTC; cdr3_aa: CSATRDRAHF
v_call: TRBV5-1; clone_size: few; j_call: TRBJ2-3; d_call: TRBD1; cdr3_nt: TGCGCCAGCAGGCCCGAACAGGGGCTCAACACAGATACGCAGTATTTT; cdr3_aa: CASRPEQGLNTDTQYF
v_call: TRBV7-9; clone_size: many; j_call: TRBJ2-5; d_call: .; cdr3_nt: TGTGCCAGCAGCTTAGGCTCAGGAGGGGAGACCCAGTACTTC; cdr3_aa: CASSLGSGGETQYF